This T cell receptor beta chain emerged from a study of T-cell memory formation after mild COVID-19 (dated by TCRdb to 2020 to 2023). In the study overall: TCR sequence clusters from the two donors were found to be largely donor specific. T-cell clones expanding and contracting after mild COVID-19 in two donors were tracked by longitudinal TCRalpha and TCRbeta repertoire sequencing. Two young, previously healthy adult volunteers made up the cohort, one male and one female. Broad study findings and their caveats: From day 15 to 85, contracting clones showed balanced CD4/CD8 phenotypes, whereas a second wave of clones that expanded from day 15 to 37 leaned towards CD4+. SARS-CoV-2 specificity was not confirmed for the second-wave clones peaking on day 37. Some responding clones were detected in pre-infection memory, suggesting pre-existing cross-reactive memory T cells joined the SARS-CoV-2 response. Contracting CD4+ clones were located mainly in the CM and EM memory subsets, whereas CD8+ clones were found to be enriched in EMRA. The study included only two mild cases, and larger cohorts that include severe cases with pre-infection samples were judged to be necessary.

Regarding this clonotype: Its specific antigen is unknown. The record has no base qualities; no much larger clone is one base away.

PBMCs were isolated by Ficoll-Paque density gradient centrifugation. The run used an Illumina NovaSeq 6000. TCRalpha and TCRbeta cDNA libraries were constructed by 5'RACE with constant-segment primers, with sample barcodes and unique molecular identifiers being introduced. RNA was extracted from every sample with Trizol reagent. Libraries were amplified in two PCR steps, with a second sample barcode and Illumina TruSeq adapters added in the second step. The libraries were sequenced on an Illumina NovaSeq using 2 x 150 bp paired-end reads. The study's own analysis went as follows. Reads were demultiplexed and collapsed into UMI-guided consensus sequences with migec v1.2.7. Using mixcr v2.1.11, the UMI consensuses were aligned to TRA and TRB V and J templates and assembled into clonotypes. A clonotype was counted as expanded or contracted only when both edgeR and NoisET called the clonotype significant, with the noise models trained on biological replicates. For edgeR calls, the thresholds were a false discovery rate-adjusted p below 0.01 and a log2 fold-change of 1. PCA with hierarchical clustering of max-normalized trajectories of the 1000 most abundant clonotypes was used as exploratory dynamics analysis. Separately sequenced CD4+ and CD8+ repertoires were used to assign the CD4 or CD8 phenotype of responding clones. TCRdb ran its own pipeline on the public reads, namely fastp trimming at Q25 and MiXCR clone calling, and kept in-frame beta chains. Every entry covers one CDR3 protein and lists the most common genes and DNA from its rows. These V and J calls rely on TCRdb rather than the paper's analysis. In this sample the table shows under 700,000 distinct CDR3 sequences, about a fifth of which occur a single time. Together, the top ten hold approximately 12% of the sample.

The CDR3 numbers 16 residues from cysteine through phenylalanine. Only the CDR3 DNA is retained, 48 bases long and in frame from the first base. V is shortened by 0 bases, J by 2 bases, and the region joining them spans 10 bases. CDR1 and CDR2 are drawn from the germline V gene (reference sequence): SEHNR, FQNEAQ. The rearrangement joined TRBV7-9 to TRBJ2-2; a weak D assignment points to TRBD1 (6 bases agree). Sequencing was done on a sample of PBMCs or a T cell subset sorted from them (not recorded which). This clonotype was sampled from an adult woman who had mild COVID-19 (a few samples of this study predate the infection). The sample titles of this study are shuffled in the database, so cell type and time point are left out; the donor was told from shared clones. The CDR3 protein is CASSLAGASNTGELFF. The nucleotide sequence is TGTGCCAGCAGCTTAGCGGGGGCGAGTAACACCGGGGAGCTGTTTTTT.